The T cell receptor (beta chain) described here comes from a study of CD8 T cells in ankylosing spondylitis. Study findings and constraints: Significant enrichment of disease-linked clones was reported in matched ankylosing spondylitis synovial fluid. Several highly homologous variants made up a TCR beta motif, and this motif appeared characteristic of ankylosing spondylitis blood.

The sample holds many counts of this clonotype. Its antigen is still unknown. The CDR3 runs 13 residues. Germline values: CDR1 SGHDT, CDR2 YYEEEE. Trimming shortened V by 2 bases and J by 11 bases, and 14 bases separated the two germline ends. TCRdb recomputed calls from the 5' RACE reads with MiXCR, one row per CDR3 protein. The sample shows around 210,000 distinct CDR3 sequences, 8% to 10% of them seen only once. V is TRBV5-6 and J is TRBJ1-5; D gene uncertain. This sequence originates from a female donor with ankylosing spondylitis or in good health (not recorded which). Sequences were obtained from blood, either unsorted or a sorted T cell fraction (not recorded which). In DNA form, the CDR3 reads TGTGCCAGCAGCTTAACTCCCGTCGAAGCCCAGCATTTT. It translates to CASSLTPVEAQHF.